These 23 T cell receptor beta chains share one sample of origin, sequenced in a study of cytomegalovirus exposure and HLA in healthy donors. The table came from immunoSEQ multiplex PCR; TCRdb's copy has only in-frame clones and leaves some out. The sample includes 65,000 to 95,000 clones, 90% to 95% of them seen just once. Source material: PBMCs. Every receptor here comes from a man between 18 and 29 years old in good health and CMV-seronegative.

The CDR3 here is CASIPGLAGGKTGELFF. DNA of the CDR3: TGTGCCAGCATCCCGGGACTAGCGGGGGGAAAGACCGGGGAGCTGTTTTTT. This chain connects TRBV2 to TRBJ2-2; 15 bases are a match to TRBD2. J lost 5 bases, V lost 7 bases, and 8 bases had no gene match. The CDR3 has 17 residues. Looked up from germline, CDR1 is SNHLY and CDR2 is FYNNEI.

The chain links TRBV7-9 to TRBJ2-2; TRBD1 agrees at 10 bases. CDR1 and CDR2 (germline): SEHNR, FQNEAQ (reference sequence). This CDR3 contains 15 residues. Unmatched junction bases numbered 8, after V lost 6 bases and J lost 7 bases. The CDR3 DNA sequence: TGTGCCAGCAGTCCCGGGACAGGGGTGGACGGGGAGCTGTTTTTT. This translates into CASSPGTGVDGELFF.

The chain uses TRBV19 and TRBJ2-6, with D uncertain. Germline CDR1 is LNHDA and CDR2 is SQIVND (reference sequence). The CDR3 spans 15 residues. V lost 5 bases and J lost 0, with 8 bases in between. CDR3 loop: CASSQSSSGANVLTF. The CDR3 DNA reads TGTGCCAGTAGTCAGTCCTCCTCTGGGGCCAACGTCCTGACTTTC. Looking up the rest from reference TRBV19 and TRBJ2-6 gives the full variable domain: DGGITQSPKYLFRKEGQNVTLSCEQNLNHDAMYWYRQDPGQGLRLIYYSQIVNDFQKGDIAEGYSVSREKKESFPLTVTSAQKNPTAFYLCASSQSSSGANVLTFGAGSRLTVL.

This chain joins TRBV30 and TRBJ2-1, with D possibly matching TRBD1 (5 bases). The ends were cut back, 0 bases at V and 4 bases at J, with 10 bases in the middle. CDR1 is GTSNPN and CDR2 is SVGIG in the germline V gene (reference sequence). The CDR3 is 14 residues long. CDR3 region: CAWSVQAGYNEQFF. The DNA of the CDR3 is TGTGCCTGGAGTGTACAAGCAGGGTACAATGAGCAGTTCTTC. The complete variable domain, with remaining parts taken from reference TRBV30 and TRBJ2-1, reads SQTIHQWPATLVQPVGSPLSLECTVEGTSNPNLYWYRQAAGRGLQLLFYSVGIGQISSEVPQNLSASRPQDRQFILSSKKLLLSDSGFYLCAWSVQAGYNEQFFGPGTRLTVL.

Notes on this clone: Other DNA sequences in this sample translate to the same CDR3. CDR3 DNA sequence: TGTGCCAGCAGTTTAATAGGGGGAAACACTGAAGCTTTCTTT. This translates into CASSLIGGNTEAFF. This rearrangement joins TRBV27 to TRBJ1-1; tentatively, D is TRBD1 (6 bases). Trimming stripped 2 bases from V and 2 bases from J, with 9 bases between. Germline assignment: CDR1 MNHEY and CDR2 SMNVEV (reference sequence). CDR3 length equals 14 residues.

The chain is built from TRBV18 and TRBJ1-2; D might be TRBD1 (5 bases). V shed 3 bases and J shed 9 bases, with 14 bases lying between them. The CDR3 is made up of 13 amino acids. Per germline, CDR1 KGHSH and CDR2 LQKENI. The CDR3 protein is CASSPGHDLSYTF. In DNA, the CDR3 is TGTGCCAGCTCACCCGGACACGACCTAAGCTACACCTTC.

Written as DNA, the CDR3 is TGTGCCAGCTACAGGACGGATGGCTACACCTTC. Its translation: CASYRTDGYTF. The chain couples TRBV6-1 to TRBJ1-2, with D perhaps matching TRBD1 (5 bases). The V end was cut by 8 bases, the J end by 6 bases, with 10 bases between. The CDR3 consists of 11 residues. CDR1 MNHNS and CDR2 SASEGT come from the germline V gene.

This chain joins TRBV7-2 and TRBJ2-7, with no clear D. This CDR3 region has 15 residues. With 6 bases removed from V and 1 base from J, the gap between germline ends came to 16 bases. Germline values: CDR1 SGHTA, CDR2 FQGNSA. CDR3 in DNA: TGTGCCAGCAGTGGCACTCCTCAACAGTCCTACGAGCAGTACTTC. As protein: CASSGTPQQSYEQYF.

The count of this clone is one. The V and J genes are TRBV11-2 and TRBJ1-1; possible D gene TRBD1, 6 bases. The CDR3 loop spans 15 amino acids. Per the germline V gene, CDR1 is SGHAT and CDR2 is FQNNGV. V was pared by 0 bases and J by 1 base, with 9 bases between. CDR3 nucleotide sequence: TGTGCCAGCAGCTTAGATGCGGGGGCGAACACTGAAGCTTTCTTT. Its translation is CASSLDAGANTEAFF.

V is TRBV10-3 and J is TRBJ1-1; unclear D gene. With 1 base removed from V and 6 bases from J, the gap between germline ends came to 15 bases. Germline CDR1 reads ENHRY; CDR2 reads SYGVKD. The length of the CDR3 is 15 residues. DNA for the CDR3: TGTGCCATCAGTGAGTGGCACGGAGAAGTCGCTGAAGCTTTCTTT. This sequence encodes CAISEWHGEVAEAFF.

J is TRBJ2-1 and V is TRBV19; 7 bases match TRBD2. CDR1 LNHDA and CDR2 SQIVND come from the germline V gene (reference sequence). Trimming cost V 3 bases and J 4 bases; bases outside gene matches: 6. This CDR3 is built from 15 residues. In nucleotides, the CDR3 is TGTGCCAGTAGTATCTTTGCGGGAGAGTACAATGAGCAGTTCTTC. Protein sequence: CASSIFAGEYNEQFF. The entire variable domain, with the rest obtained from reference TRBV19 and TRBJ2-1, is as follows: DGGITQSPKYLFRKEGQNVTLSCEQNLNHDAMYWYRQDPGQGLRLIYYSQIVNDFQKGDIAEGYSVSREKKESFPLTVTSAQKNPTAFYLCASSIFAGEYNEQFFGPGTRLTVL.

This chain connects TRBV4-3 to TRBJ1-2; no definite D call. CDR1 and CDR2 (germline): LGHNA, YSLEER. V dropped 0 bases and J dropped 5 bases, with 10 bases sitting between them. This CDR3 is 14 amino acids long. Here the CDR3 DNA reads TGCGCCAGCAGCCAAGATGCCCGGGTTTATGGCTACACCTTC. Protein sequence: CASSQDARVYGYTF.

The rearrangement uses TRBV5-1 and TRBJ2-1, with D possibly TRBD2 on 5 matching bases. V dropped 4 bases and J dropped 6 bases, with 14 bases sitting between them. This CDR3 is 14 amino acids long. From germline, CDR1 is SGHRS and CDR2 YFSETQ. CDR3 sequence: CASSATLGSNEQFF. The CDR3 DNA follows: TGCGCCAGCAGCGCTACCCTGGGGAGCAATGAGCAGTTCTTC.

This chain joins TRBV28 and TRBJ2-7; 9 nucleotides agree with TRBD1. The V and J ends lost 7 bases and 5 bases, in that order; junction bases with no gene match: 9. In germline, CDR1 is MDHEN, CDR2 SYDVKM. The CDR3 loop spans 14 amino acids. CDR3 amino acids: CASTPVDRGHEQYF. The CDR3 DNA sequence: TGTGCCAGCACCCCCGTGGACAGGGGCCACGAGCAGTACTTC.

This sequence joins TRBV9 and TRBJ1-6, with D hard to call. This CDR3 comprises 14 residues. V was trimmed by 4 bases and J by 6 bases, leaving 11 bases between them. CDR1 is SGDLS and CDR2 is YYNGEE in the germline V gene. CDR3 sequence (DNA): TGTGCCAGCAGCCCTGAAGACACTAATTCACCCCTCCACTTT. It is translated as CASSPEDTNSPLHF.

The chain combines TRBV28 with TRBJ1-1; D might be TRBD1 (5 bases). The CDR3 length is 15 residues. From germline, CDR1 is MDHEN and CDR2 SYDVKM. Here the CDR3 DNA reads TGTCGGGCGGAGGGTCCGGGGCGGTCAGGCACTGAAGCTTTCTTT. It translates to CRAEGPGRSGTEAFF.

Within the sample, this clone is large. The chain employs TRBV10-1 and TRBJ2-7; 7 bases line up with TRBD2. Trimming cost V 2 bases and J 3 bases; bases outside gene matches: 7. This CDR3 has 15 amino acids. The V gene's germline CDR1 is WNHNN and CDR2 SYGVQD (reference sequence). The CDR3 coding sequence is TGCGCCAGCAGTGAGGGGAGGGCTACGGGCTACGAGCAGTACTTC. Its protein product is CASSEGRATGYEQYF.

The CDR3 DNA sequence: TGTGCCAGCAGCGCCCATATACTAATTGGACAGGGAGGTGGGAACACTGAAGCTTTCTTT. It codes for CASSAHILIGQGGGNTEAFF. The chain links TRBV9 to TRBJ1-1, with TRBD1 matching 8 bases. Germline V gene sequence: CDR1 SGDLS, CDR2 YYNGEE. J gave up 1 base and V 3 bases, and 20 bases lay outside the gene matches. The CDR3 has 20 amino acids.

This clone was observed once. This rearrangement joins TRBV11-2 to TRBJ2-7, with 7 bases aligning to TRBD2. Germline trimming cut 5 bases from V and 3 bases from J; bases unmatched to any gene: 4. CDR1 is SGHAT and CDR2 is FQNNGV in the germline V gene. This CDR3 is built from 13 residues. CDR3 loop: CASSPGGYYEQYF. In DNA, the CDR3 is TGTGCCAGCAGCCCGGGAGGTTACTACGAGCAGTACTTC.

The CDR3 spells CASSRGNTIYF. CDR3 nucleotide sequence: TGTGCCAGCTCTCGTGGAAACACCATATATTTT. This chain links TRBV6-5 with TRBJ1-3; unclear D gene. The V gene's germline CDR1 is MNHEY and CDR2 SVGAGI. CDR3 length: 11 amino acids. Trimming removed 8 bases at V and 3 bases at J, with 5 bases between.

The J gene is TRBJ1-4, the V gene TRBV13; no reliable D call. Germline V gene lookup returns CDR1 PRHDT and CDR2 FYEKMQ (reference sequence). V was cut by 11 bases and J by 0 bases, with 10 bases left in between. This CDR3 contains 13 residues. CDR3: CASRGATNEKLFF. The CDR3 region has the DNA TGTGCCTCCCGGGGAGCAACTAATGAAAAACTGTTTTTT.

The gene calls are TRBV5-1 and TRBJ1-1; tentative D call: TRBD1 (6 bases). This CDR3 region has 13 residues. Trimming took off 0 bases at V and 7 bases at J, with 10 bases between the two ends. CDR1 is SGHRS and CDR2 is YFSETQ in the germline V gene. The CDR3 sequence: CASSLERTVEAFF. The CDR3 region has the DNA TGCGCCAGCAGCTTGGAGAGGACAGTTGAAGCTTTCTTT. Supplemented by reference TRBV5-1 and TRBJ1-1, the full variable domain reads KAGVTQTPRYLIKTRGQQVTLSCSPISGHRSVSWYQQTPGQGLQFLFEYFSETQRNKGNFPGRFSGRQFSNSRSEMNVSTLELGDSALYLCASSLERTVEAFFGQGTRLTVV.

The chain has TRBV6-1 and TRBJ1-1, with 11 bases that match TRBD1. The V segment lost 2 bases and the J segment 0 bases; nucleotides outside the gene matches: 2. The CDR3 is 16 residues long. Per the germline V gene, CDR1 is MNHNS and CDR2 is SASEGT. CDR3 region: CASSERDRGLNTEAFF. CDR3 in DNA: TGTGCCAGCAGTGAAAGGGACAGGGGGTTGAACACTGAAGCTTTCTTT.